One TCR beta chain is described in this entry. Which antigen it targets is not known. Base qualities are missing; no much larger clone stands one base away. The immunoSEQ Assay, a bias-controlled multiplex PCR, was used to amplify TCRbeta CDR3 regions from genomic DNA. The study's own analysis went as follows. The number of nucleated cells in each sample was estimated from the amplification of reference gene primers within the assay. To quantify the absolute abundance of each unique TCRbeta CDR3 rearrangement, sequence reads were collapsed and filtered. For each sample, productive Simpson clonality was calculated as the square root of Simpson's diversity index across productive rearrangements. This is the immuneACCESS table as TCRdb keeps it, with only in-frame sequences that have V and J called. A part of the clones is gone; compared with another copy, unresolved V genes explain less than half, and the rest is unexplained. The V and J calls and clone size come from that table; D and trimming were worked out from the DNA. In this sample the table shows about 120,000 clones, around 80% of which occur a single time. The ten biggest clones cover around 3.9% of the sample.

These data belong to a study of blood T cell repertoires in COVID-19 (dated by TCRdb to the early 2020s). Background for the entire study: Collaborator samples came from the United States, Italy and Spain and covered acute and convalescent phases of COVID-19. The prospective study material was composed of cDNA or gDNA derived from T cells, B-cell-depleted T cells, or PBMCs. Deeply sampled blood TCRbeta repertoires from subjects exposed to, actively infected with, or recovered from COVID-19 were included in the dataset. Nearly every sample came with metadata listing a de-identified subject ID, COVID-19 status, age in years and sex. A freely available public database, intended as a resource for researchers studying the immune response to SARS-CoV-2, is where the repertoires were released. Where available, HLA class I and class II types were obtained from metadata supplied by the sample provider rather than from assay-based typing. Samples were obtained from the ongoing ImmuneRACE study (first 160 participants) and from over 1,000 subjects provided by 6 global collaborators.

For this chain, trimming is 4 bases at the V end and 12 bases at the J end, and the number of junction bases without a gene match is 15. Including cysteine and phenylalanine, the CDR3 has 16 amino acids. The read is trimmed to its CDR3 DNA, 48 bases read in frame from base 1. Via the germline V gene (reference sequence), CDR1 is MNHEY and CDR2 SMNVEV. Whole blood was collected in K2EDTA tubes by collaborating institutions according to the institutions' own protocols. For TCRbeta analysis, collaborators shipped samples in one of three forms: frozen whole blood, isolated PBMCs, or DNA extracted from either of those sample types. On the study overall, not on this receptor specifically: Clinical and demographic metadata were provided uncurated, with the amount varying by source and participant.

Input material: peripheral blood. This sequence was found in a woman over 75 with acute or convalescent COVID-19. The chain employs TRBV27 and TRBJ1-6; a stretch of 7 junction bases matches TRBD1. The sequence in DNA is TGTGCCAGCAGTTCCCATTCCGGGACCTCAGGGGGACCCCTCCACTTT. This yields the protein CASSSHSGTSGGPLHF.